This TCR beta chain was retrieved from a study of post-analysis software for immune sequencing data. Broader study findings: Compared with controls, patients showed significantly lower normalized Chao1 diversity. TRBV segments more frequent in patients than in controls numbered roughly 5 and included TRBV5-6, TRBV5-1 and TRBV20-1. By F measure, samples from a shared preparation batch strongly co-clustered.

CDR3 length equals 18 residues. Germline loops: CDR1 SGDLS, CDR2 YYNGEE. The trim removed 0 bases at V and 7 bases at J, leaving 17 bases unmatched. Concerning this clonotype itself: Its antigen is unidentified. A read error may be the cause here, since a much bigger clone is one base away.

The authors incorporated unique molecular identifiers into the TCR beta cDNA libraries. T cells numbering about 1 to 10 million gave rise to roughly 0.5 million cDNA molecules. Via MiXCR, TCRdb re-called the PCR reads, giving one row per CDR3 protein. The sample lists over 250,000 distinct CDR3 sequences, roughly a third occurring once. The chain recombines TRBV9 with TRBJ2-7; 9 nucleotides line up with TRBD2. The sequencing input was blood. The sequence derives from a girl between 10 and 17 years old with multiple sclerosis. The DNA of the CDR3 is TGTGCCAGCAGCGTAGGAACTAGCGGGCACCGATCGACGAATGAGCAGTACTTC. This sequence encodes CASSVGTSGHRSTNEQYF.